Listed below are T cell receptor beta chains from one sample, sequenced in a study of cytomegalovirus exposure and HLA in healthy donors. Clones were sequenced by immunoSEQ multiplex PCR, and TCRdb holds only the in-frame ones, with some missing. The sample yields tens of thousands of clones, of which the top ten take up about 16%. The material sequenced was PBMCs. These receptors were collected from a boy between 5 and 17 years old in good health and CMV-seronegative. Both conserved end residues are part of each CDR3. Each record gives: J gene, V gene, D gene, CDR3 DNA, CDR3 protein. The D gene is left open where the match is weak.

TRBJ1-1 TRBV18 TRBD1 TGTGCCAGCTCACGAGTCACGGGACAGGGCATGCCAGCTTTCTTT CASSRVTGQGMPAFF
TRBJ2-3 TRBV27 NA TGTGCCAGCGGACACAGGGAGAGCACAGATACGCAGTATTTT CASGHRESTDTQYF
TRBJ2-5 TRBV7-9 NA TGTGCCACGTTAGGACAGCCTCCACAAGAGACCCAGTACTTC CATLGQPPQETQYF
TRBJ2-1 TRBV4-2 TRBD2 TGTGCCAGCAGCCAAGAAGGGACTAGCGGGGGTAGGTATGAGCAGTTCTTC CASSQEGTSGGRYEQFF
TRBJ1-1 TRBV6-5 TRBD1 TGTGCCAGCAGTTACAGGGGGCTGGGCACTGAAGCTTTCTTT CASSYRGLGTEAFF
TRBJ2-1 TRBV6-5 TRBD2 TGTGCCAGCAGTTACTTGTCTAGCGGGAGTAGGGAGCAGTTCTTC CASSYLSSGSREQFF
TRBJ2-7 TRBV27 NA TGTGCCAGCAGGAGGGAACGCAACTCCTACGAGCAGTACTTC CASRRERNSYEQYF
TRBJ2-1 TRBV19 NA TGTGCCAGTGGACTCGGGAGTTACAATGAGCAGTTCTTC CASGLGSYNEQFF
TRBJ2-7 TRBV19 NA TGTGCCAGTAGTCTCACCGGACACGGATCCTACGAGCAGTACTTC CASSLTGHGSYEQYF
TRBJ2-7 TRBV6-1 NA TGTGCCAGCAGTATGGGACACGGGCCTCGGGAGCAGTACTTC CASSMGHGPREQYF
TRBJ2-2 TRBV4-3 TRBD2 TGCGCCAGCAGCGGGCGAAGGACTAGCGGGACCACCGGGGAGCTGTTTTTT CASSGRRTSGTTGELFF
TRBJ1-5 TRBV6-4 NA TGTGCCAGCAGTGACGGACTCGGAAATCAGCCCCAGCATTTT CASSDGLGNQPQHF
TRBJ2-7 TRBV27 TRBD1 TGTGCCAGCAGTCTCACGACAGGGGCCTCCTACGAGCAGTACTTC CASSLTTGASYEQYF
TRBJ1-1 TRBV20-1 NA TGCAGTGCTAGAGTCGACAGAGGAGCTTTCTTT CSARVDRGAFF
TRBJ1-5 TRBV27 TRBD1 TGTGCCAGCAGTCCTACAGGGGGCGCGGTTCAGCCCCAGCATTTT CASSPTGGAVQPQHF
TRBJ2-1 TRBV14 NA TGTGCCAGCTCCGAACCTAGCAACTACAATGAGCAGTTCTTC CASSEPSNYNEQFF
TRBJ2-3 TRBV7-2 NA TGTGCCAGCAGCTCTGAGAACGGGGCAGATACGCAGTATTTT CASSSENGADTQYF
TRBJ1-2 TRBV6-5 NA TGTGCCAGCAGTTACTCCGGGTCGGGGAGGGGCTACACCTTC CASSYSGSGRGYTF
TRBJ1-4 TRBV6-6 NA TGTGCCAGCATTGACCCGTTGGAGCATGAAAAACTGTTTTTT CASIDPLEHEKLFF
TRBJ1-1 TRBV19 NA TGTGCCAGTAGTAGCGACGGGGGGCCCACTGAAGCTTTCTTT CASSSDGGPTEAFF
TRBJ1-1 TRBV5-1 TRBD1 TGCGCCAGCAGCCCGGGACAGGTAATAAACACTGAAGCTTTCTTT CASSPGQVINTEAFF
TRBJ1-1 TRBV25-1 TRBD1 TGTGCCAGCAGTGAATATCCCGCAGGGGGCACCCCCGAAGCTTTCTTT CASSEYPAGGTPEAFF
TRBJ2-5 TRBV5-4 TRBD1 TGTGCCAGCAGCACGGACAGGGGTGCAGAGACCCAGTACTTC CASSTDRGAETQYF
TRBJ1-1 TRBV5-1 TRBD1 TGCGCCAGCAGCTTGTGGGAAATGACAGGGGGCACTGAAGCTTTCTTT CASSLWEMTGGTEAFF
TRBJ2-3 TRBV4-3 NA TGCGCCAGCAGCCAAGGACAAACTAGCACAGATACGCAGTATTTT CASSQGQTSTDTQYF
TRBJ2-7 TRBV2 NA TGTGCCAGCAGGGAACAGGGTCCCGCCTACGAGCAGTACTTC CASREQGPAYEQYF
TRBJ2-7 TRBV4-2 TRBD2 TGTGCCAGCAGCCAAGATTACGGGACTAGCGGCTCTAATCTACAGCAGTACTTC CASSQDYGTSGSNLQQYF
TRBJ1-1 TRBV6-5 NA TGTGCCAGCAGGCTCCGGGGGGCCGCGGAAGCTTTCTTT CASRLRGAAEAFF
TRBJ2-3 TRBV7-2 NA TGTGCCAGCAGCTTACAGGGCGCAGATACGCAGTATTTT CASSLQGADTQYF
TRBJ1-1 TRBV9 TRBD1 TGTGCCAGCAGCGTGGGGACAGCTAACACTGAAGCTTTCTTT CASSVGTANTEAFF
TRBJ2-3 TRBV13 TRBD2 TGTGCCAGCAGCGGGACTAAAGATACGCAGTATTTT CASSGTKDTQYF
TRBJ2-3 TRBV29-1 NA TGCAGCGTTGGGGGCGGCTTCACAGATACGCAGTATTTT CSVGGGFTDTQYF
TRBJ2-1 TRBV9 TRBD1 TGTGCCAGCAGCGTAGTCAGGGGGCGGGATGAGCAGTTCTTC CASSVVRGRDEQFF
TRBJ2-1 TRBV4-1 TRBD2 TGCGCCAGCAGCTACCCCGGGACTAGCCCGTACAATGAGCAGTTCTTC CASSYPGTSPYNEQFF
TRBJ2-1 TRBV15 TRBD2 TGTGCCACCAGCCTAGCGGAGCGCAATGAGCAGTTCTTC CATSLAERNEQFF
TRBJ2-1 TRBV7-8 TRBD2 TGTGCCAGCAGACTCCCTCCCCGGGCCCGGGAGGGCTACAATGAGCAGTTCTTC CASRLPPRAREGYNEQFF
TRBJ1-2 TRBV6-1 TRBD1 TGTGCCAGCAGTGAGAAGACAGGGCCCAACTATGGCTACACCTTC CASSEKTGPNYGYTF
TRBJ2-7 TRBV27 TRBD1 TGCGCCAGCAGTTTAGTGTCGGGGACAGGACTTGAGCAGTACTTC CASSLVSGTGLEQYF
TRBJ2-7 TRBV6-5 TRBD1 TGTGCCAGCAGTCTCGACAGGGACGAGCAGTACTTC CASSLDRDEQYF
TRBJ2-2 TRBV19 NA TGTGCCAGTAGTTATCAGACGAACACCGGGGAGCTGTTTTTT CASSYQTNTGELFF
TRBJ1-4 TRBV27 NA TGTGCCAGCGGACATACATCCGAAAAACTGTTTTTT CASGHTSEKLFF
TRBJ2-2 TRBV19 NA TGTGCCAGTAGTCCCGGACACCAACTAACGAACACCGGGGAGCTGTTTTTT CASSPGHQLTNTGELFF
TRBJ1-1 TRBV6-5 NA TGTGCCAGCAGTTACTGGTCAGGTGGCGCTTTCTTT CASSYWSGGAFF
TRBJ1-2 TRBV30 NA TGTGCCTGGAGTGCCGACCACCCTAGGGGCTACACCTTC CAWSADHPRGYTF
TRBJ1-2 TRBV5-4 TRBD1 TGTGCCAGCAGCTCCCTCGGACAGGACAGCTACACCTTC CASSSLGQDSYTF